This entry is about one T cell receptor (beta chain). The antigen is undetermined. This specimen comes from a study of T-cell memory formation after mild COVID-19. Study results and caveats: A balance of CD4 and CD8 characterized clones contracting day 15 to 85, whereas later expanders leaned CD4+. Pre-infection memory showed some responding clones, and this suggested that cross-reactive memory joined.

Researchers used 5'RACE with constant-segment primers to make TCR alpha and TCR beta cDNA libraries that carry sample barcodes and UMIs. From the 5' RACE reads, TCRdb called clonotypes with MiXCR, one entry per CDR3 protein. This table has about 210,000 distinct CDR3 sequences, roughly 27% appearing once. Germline loops: CDR1 KGHSH, CDR2 LQKENI. This CDR3 has 13 amino acids. With V trimmed by 7 bases and J by 5 bases, 7 bases remained unmatched. Sequencing input: PBMCs or a T cell subset sorted from them (not recorded which). This TCR derives from an adult woman who had mild COVID-19 (a few samples of this study predate the infection). Cell type and time point are not known. This chain joins TRBV18 and TRBJ2-5; 7 bases are a match to TRBD1. The CDR3 spells CASLQDRDETQYF. CDR3 nucleotides: TGTGCCAGCTTACAAGACAGGGATGAGACCCAGTACTTC.